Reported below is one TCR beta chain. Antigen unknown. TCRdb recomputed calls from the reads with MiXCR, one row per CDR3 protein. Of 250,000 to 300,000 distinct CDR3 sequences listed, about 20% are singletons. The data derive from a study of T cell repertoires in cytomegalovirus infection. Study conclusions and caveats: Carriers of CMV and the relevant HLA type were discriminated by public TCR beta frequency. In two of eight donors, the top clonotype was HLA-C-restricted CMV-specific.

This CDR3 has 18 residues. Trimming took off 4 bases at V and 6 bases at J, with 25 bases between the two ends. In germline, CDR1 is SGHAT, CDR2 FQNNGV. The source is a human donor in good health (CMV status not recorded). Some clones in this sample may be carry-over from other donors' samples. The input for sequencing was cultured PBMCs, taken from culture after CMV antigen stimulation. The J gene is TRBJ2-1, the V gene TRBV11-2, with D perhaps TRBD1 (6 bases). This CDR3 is CASSYPLGATFPSNEQFF. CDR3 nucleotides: TGTGCCAGCAGCTACCCATTGGGGGCCACCTTCCCCAGCAATGAGCAGTTCTTC.